A selection of T cell receptor beta chains follows, all from one sample in a study of vaccination effects on CD4 cells after COVID-19. Their antigens remain unidentified. Using immunoSEQ multiplex PCR, the repertoire was profiled, and TCRdb retains in-frame clones only, with some absent. The table lists 70,000 to 75,000 clones, over 65% of them singletons. The sequencing used CD4+ T cells from PBMCs cultured with HCoV-OC43 spike peptides, collected before COVID-19 vaccination. The receptors derive from a human donor who received a COVID-19 vaccine. Both conserved end residues are part of each CDR3. D genes are given only for firm matches.

D	V	J	DNA	CDR3
NA	TRBV15	TRBJ2-2	TGTGCCACCAGCAGAGGTCCAGGAACGAACACCGGGGAGCTGTTTTTT	CATSRGPGTNTGELFF
NA	TRBV5-1	TRBJ2-2	TGCGCCAGCAGCTTGGAAGGGGCTGGGACCGGGGAGCTGTTTTTT	CASSLEGAGTGELFF
TRBD1	TRBV5-6	TRBJ1-2	TGTGCCAGCAGCTTGGAGAGGGGGCAGGCCTATGGCTACACCTTC	CASSLERGQAYGYTF
NA	TRBV7-9	TRBJ2-3	TGTGCCAGCAGCCTACAAGCGGGTTACACAGATACGCAGTATTTT	CASSLQAGYTDTQYF
TRBD2	TRBV5-6	TRBJ2-3	TGTGCCAGCAGCTTTTCCCCCAGCGGGGGGGGAACAGATACGCAGTATTTT	CASSFSPSGGGTDTQYF
NA	TRBV28	TRBJ2-3	TGTGCCAGCTTGGCTGGGGGCACAGATACGCAGTATTTT	CASLAGGTDTQYF
NA	TRBV5-1	TRBJ2-2	TGCGCCAGCGTGCCGGGACCGAATGGGGCCGGGGAGCTGTTTTTT	CASVPGPNGAGELFF
NA	TRBV24-1	TRBJ1-2	TGTGCCACCAGTGATCGGACCGCGGATCTCGTCGATGGCTACACCTTC	CATSDRTADLVDGYTF
NA	TRBV19	TRBJ2-1	TGTGCCAGTAGTATGGGGCAGTATTTGAATGAGCAGTTCTTC	CASSMGQYLNEQFF
NA	TRBV24-1	TRBJ1-2	TGTGCCACCAGTGATACGGTAGGGACAAAGGATGGCTACACCTTC	CATSDTVGTKDGYTF
NA	TRBV7-7	TRBJ2-5	TGTGCCAGCAGCTTTGGGGGGTTTTCTGGAGAGACCCAGTACTTC	CASSFGGFSGETQYF
NA	TRBV7-2	TRBJ2-3	TGTGCCAGCAGCCCTACAGGGATAAGCACAGATACGCAGTATTTT	CASSPTGISTDTQYF
NA	TRBV5-1	TRBJ1-1	TGCGCCAGCAGCTTGGCAGGGGAGAACACTGAAGCTTTCTTT	CASSLAGENTEAFF
TRBD1	TRBV7-3	TRBJ2-3	TGTGCCAGCAGCCCCCGGGACAGGGAGAGAGATACGCAGTATTTT	CASSPRDRERDTQYF
NA	TRBV4-1	TRBJ2-1	TGCGCCAGCAGGGACTATACTTTAGGTAGCTCCTACAATGAGCAGTTCTTC	CASRDYTLGSSYNEQFF
NA	TRBV29-1	TRBJ1-2	TGCAGCGCAGGGGAAAATGGCTACACCTTC	CSAGENGYTF
TRBD1	TRBV19	TRBJ1-5	TGTGCCAGTACCGACAGGGGATGGAGCAATCAGCCCCAGCATTTT	CASTDRGWSNQPQHF
NA	TRBV11-2	TRBJ2-5	TGTGCCAGCAGCTTAGGACTGGCATTACAAGAGACCCAGTACTTC	CASSLGLALQETQYF
TRBD1	TRBV5-4	TRBJ2-3	TGTGCCAGCAGCACCTCGACAGGGGACGGCACAGATACGCAGTATTTT	CASSTSTGDGTDTQYF
NA	TRBV4-1	TRBJ2-5	TGCGCCAGCAGCCGGGGAGAGGGGCTAGCTAACCAAGAGACCCAGTACTTC	CASSRGEGLANQETQYF
NA	TRBV2	TRBJ1-1	TGTGCCAGCAGTGAATGGGGGGGGGTGAACACTGAAGCTTTCTTT	CASSEWGGVNTEAFF
NA	TRBV28	TRBJ1-5	TGTGCCAGCACGGGATCGGGCCTAACCGACGGTCAGCCCCAGCATTTT	CASTGSGLTDGQPQHF
NA	TRBV18	TRBJ2-5	TGTGCCACAAAATCAAGAGGTCAAGAGACCCAGTACTTC	CATKSRGQETQYF
NA	TRBV19	TRBJ1-6	TGTGCCAGTAGTCTAGGCCGGGATAATTCACCCCTCCACTTT	CASSLGRDNSPLHF
NA	TRBV19	TRBJ1-1	TGTGCCAGTAGGGGAGTAGAGGGGCCCGGGACTGAAGCTTTCTTT	CASRGVEGPGTEAFF